The rows below give T cell receptor beta chains drawn from one sample of a study of shared clonotypes between healthy human individuals. Repertoires were generated with immunoSEQ multiplex PCR, while TCRdb's copy carries only in-frame clones and drops some. The data show approximately 1,500,000 clones, around 98% seen once. Sequencing was performed on naive CD4+ T cells sorted from blood. The receptors derive from a man aged 25-45 years in good health. Both conserved end residues are part of each CDR3. A D gene is named only where the DNA matches it firmly. The size field is filled for only some rows; it gives once, few, many or a size class.

J gene,V gene,D gene,clone size,CDR3 protein,CDR3 DNA
TRBJ1-1,TRBV5-1,.,.,CASSLGADTEAFF,TGCGCCAGCAGCTTAGGGGCTGACACTGAAGCTTTCTTT
TRBJ1-1,TRBV6-1,.,.,CASSPSFRTEAFF,TGTGCCAGCAGTCCAAGTTTTCGGACTGAAGCTTTCTTT
TRBJ2-6,TRBV4-2,TRBD2,.,CASSQVSGGRPSGANVLTF,TGTGCCAGCAGCCAAGTGTCAGGCGGGAGACCGTCCGGGGCCAACGTCCTGACTTTC
TRBJ1-2,TRBV7-9,TRBD1,.,CASSYPTGGAPGYTF,TGTGCCAGCAGCTATCCGACAGGGGGCGCACCTGGCTACACCTTC
TRBJ2-2,TRBV7-3,.,.,CASSLKRVNTGELFF,TGTGCCAGCAGCTTAAAGAGAGTTAACACCGGGGAGCTGTTTTTT
TRBJ2-7,TRBV27,.,.,CASRPPGGEQYF,TGTGCCAGCAGGCCCCCCGGGGGCGAGCAGTACTTC
TRBJ2-2,TRBV4-1,TRBD2,.,CASSHGGTGGRSGELFF,TGCGCCAGCAGCCATGGCGGAACGGGAGGGCGCAGCGGGGAGCTGTTTTTT
TRBJ2-7,TRBV6-6,TRBD2,.,CASSSRTSGPYEQYF,TGTGCCAGCAGTTCCCGGACTAGCGGTCCCTACGAGCAGTACTTC
TRBJ1-2,TRBV27,.,.,CASSPVPGLTNYGYTF,TGTGCCAGCAGCCCCGTGCCCGGCCTTACCAACTATGGCTACACCTTC
TRBJ2-7,TRBV7-6,TRBD2,.,CASSPTSGTSGSYEQYF,TGTGCCAGCAGCCCTACCTCCGGGACTAGCGGGAGTTACGAGCAGTACTTC
TRBJ2-1,TRBV5-4,.,.,CASSPGSSSYNEQFF,TGTGCCAGCAGCCCAGGGTCTTCATCCTACAATGAGCAGTTCTTC
TRBJ2-1,TRBV18,.,.,CASSPDHYNEQFF,TGTGCCAGCTCACCGGACCACTACAATGAGCAGTTCTTC
TRBJ1-1,TRBV29-1,.,.,CSVVTSPEAFF,TGCAGCGTTGTTACCAGTCCTGAAGCTTTCTTT
TRBJ2-1,TRBV2,TRBD2,.,CASSGSGGPYNEQFF,TGTGCCAGCAGTGGATCGGGAGGGCCCTACAATGAGCAGTTCTTC
TRBJ2-5,TRBV14,.,once,CASSRRRQTQYF,TGTGCCAGCAGCCGGCGGAGGCAGACCCAGTACTTC
TRBJ1-2,TRBV14,.,.,CASSQGVDRYYGYTF,TGTGCCAGCAGCCAAGGGGTCGACAGGTACTATGGCTACACCTTC
TRBJ2-1,TRBV5-5,.,.,CASSLDAFGDEQFF,TGTGCCAGCAGCTTGGACGCTTTTGGCGATGAGCAGTTCTTC
TRBJ1-2,TRBV5-1,.,.,CASSQVGGQYGYTF,TGCGCCAGCAGTCAGGTGGGAGGACAATATGGCTACACCTTC
TRBJ2-4,TRBV7-2,TRBD2,.,CASSLEGGSPTAKNIQYF,TGTGCCAGCAGCTTAGAGGGCGGGAGTCCTACAGCCAAAAACATTCAGTACTTC
TRBJ2-3,TRBV7-9,.,.,CASSLASAGRDTQYF,TGTGCCAGCAGCTTAGCCTCTGCGGGGCGGGATACGCAGTATTTT
TRBJ2-2,TRBV28,TRBD2,.,CASSLRLAIGELFF,TGTGCCAGCAGTTTAAGACTAGCTATCGGGGAGCTGTTTTTT
TRBJ1-2,TRBV2,.,.,CASSTRSGGANYGYTF,TGTGCCAGCAGTACCCGAAGTGGGGGAGCTAACTATGGCTACACCTTC
TRBJ1-1,TRBV6-5,.,once,CASSPPGDTEAFF,TGTGCCAGCAGTCCCCCAGGGGACACTGAAGCTTTCTTT
TRBJ2-5,TRBV29-1,.,once,CSAKRASASEAQYF,TGCAGCGCGAAGAGGGCCAGTGCGTCGGAGGCCCAGTACTTC
TRBJ2-1,TRBV10-3,TRBD2,.,CAINGRREDEQFF,TGTGCCATCAACGGGAGGCGCGAGGATGAGCAGTTCTTC
TRBJ2-5,TRBV25-1,.,.,CASSESLRGQTQYF,TGTGCCAGCAGTGAATCCCTCAGGGGACAGACCCAGTACTTC
TRBJ1-2,TRBV6-1,.,once,CASSVTFYGYTF,TGTGCCAGCAGTGTCACCTTCTATGGCTACACCTTC
TRBJ2-5,TRBV5-1,.,once,CASNPIPGAGETQYF,TGCGCCAGCAACCCCATTCCGGGGGCAGGGGAGACCCAGTACTTC
TRBJ2-5,TRBV7-9,TRBD1,.,CASSFWDSQGTQYF,TGTGCCAGCAGCTTCTGGGACAGCCAGGGGACCCAGTACTTC
TRBJ2-7,TRBV4-1,TRBD2,.,CASSLRDGRASSYEQYF,TGCGCCAGCAGCCTTCGGGACGGGAGGGCCTCGAGCTACGAGCAGTACTTC
TRBJ2-7,TRBV7-9,.,.,CASSPYDSLNEQYF,TGTGCCAGCAGCCCCTATGACAGTCTCAACGAGCAGTACTTC
TRBJ2-7,TRBV9,TRBD1,.,CASSVGPGGRNDRVDYEQYF,TGTGCCAGCAGCGTAGGGCCTGGGGGCCGAAACGACAGGGTGGACTACGAGCAGTACTTC
TRBJ1-2,TRBV30,.,.,CAWGPGAYGYTF,TGTGCCTGGGGGCCGGGGGCCTATGGCTACACCTTC
TRBJ1-1,TRBV27,.,.,CASTPGEGGEAFF,TGTGCCAGCACCCCTGGCGAGGGCGGTGAAGCTTTCTTT
TRBJ2-2,TRBV5-1,TRBD2,.,CASTPGTSGISTGELFF,TGCGCCAGCACTCCAGGGACTAGCGGGATATCCACCGGGGAGCTGTTTTTT
TRBJ2-5,TRBV7-3,TRBD2,.,CASSPLASQETQYF,TGTGCCAGCAGCCCACTAGCGTCTCAAGAGACCCAGTACTTC
TRBJ2-7,TRBV11-1,TRBD1,.,CASSLVRGLRNEQYF,TGTGCCAGCAGCTTAGTCAGGGGGCTTCGAAACGAGCAGTACTTC
TRBJ2-7,TRBV18,.,.,CASSPRTGTYEQYF,TGTGCCAGCTCACCACGCACAGGGACCTACGAGCAGTACTTC
TRBJ1-5,TRBV7-9,TRBD1,.,CASSSDRVVNQPQHF,TGTGCCAGCAGCTCGGACAGGGTGGTCAATCAGCCCCAGCATTTT
TRBJ2-7,TRBV30,.,.,CAWSVRVRELREQYF,TGTGCCTGGAGTGTACGGGTCCGGGAGTTACGGGAGCAGTACTTC
TRBJ1-5,TRBV10-2,.,.,CASSDSHQPQHF,TGCGCCAGCAGTGATTCCCATCAGCCCCAGCATTTT
TRBJ2-5,TRBV19,TRBD1,.,CASSLTGGRQETQYF,TGTGCCAGTAGCCTGACAGGGGGTCGGCAAGAGACCCAGTACTTC
TRBJ2-5,TRBV27,TRBD2,once,CASSFDRTSGRALRETQYF,TGTGCCAGCAGTTTCGATAGGACTAGCGGGAGGGCCTTAAGAGAGACCCAGTACTTC
TRBJ1-1,TRBV29-1,TRBD1,.,CSVTLAWQGATEAFF,TGCAGCGTCACCCTGGCGTGGCAGGGGGCAACTGAAGCTTTCTTT
TRBJ2-6,TRBV9,TRBD2,.,CASSVVGGSASGANVLTF,TGTGCCAGCAGCGTAGTAGGCGGGAGCGCTTCTGGGGCCAACGTCCTGACTTTC
TRBJ2-5,TRBV11-2,.,.,CASSLVLGTPWGETQYF,TGTGCCAGCAGCTTAGTGTTAGGGACACCCTGGGGAGAGACCCAGTACTTC
TRBJ2-7,TRBV6-1,.,.,CASSELRLIWYEQYF,TGTGCCAGCAGTGAGCTTCGTCTAATTTGGTACGAGCAGTACTTC